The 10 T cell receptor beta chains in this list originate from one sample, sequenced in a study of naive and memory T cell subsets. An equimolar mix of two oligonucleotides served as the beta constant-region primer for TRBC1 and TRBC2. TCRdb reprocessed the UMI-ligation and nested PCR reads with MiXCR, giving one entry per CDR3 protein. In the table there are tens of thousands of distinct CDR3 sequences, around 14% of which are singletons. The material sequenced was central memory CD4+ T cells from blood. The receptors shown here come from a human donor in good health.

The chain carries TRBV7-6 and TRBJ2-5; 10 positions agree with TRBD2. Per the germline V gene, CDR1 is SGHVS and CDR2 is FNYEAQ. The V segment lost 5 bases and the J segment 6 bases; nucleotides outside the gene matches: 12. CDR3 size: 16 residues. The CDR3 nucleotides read TGTGCCAGCAGCCCGGGCACAGCGGGAGGGAGGAAGACCCAGTACTTC. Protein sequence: CASSPGTAGGRKTQYF.

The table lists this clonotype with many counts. The CDR3 spells CSAGGSFSGELFF. The CDR3 nucleotides read TGCAGCGCAGGGGGCAGTTTTTCCGGGGAGCTGTTTTTT. This chain uses TRBV29-1 with TRBJ2-2, with 8 positions matching TRBD1. The length of the CDR3 is 13 residues. V lost 7 bases to trimming and J lost 6 bases; unmatched junction nucleotides: 7. From germline, CDR1 is SQVTM and CDR2 ANQGSEA.

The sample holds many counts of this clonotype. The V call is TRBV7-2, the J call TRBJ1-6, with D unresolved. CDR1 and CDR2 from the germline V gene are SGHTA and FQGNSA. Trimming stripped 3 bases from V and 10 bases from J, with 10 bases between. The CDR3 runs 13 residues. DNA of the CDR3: TGTGCCAGCAGCTTCGGATCCGCATCACCCCTCCACTTT. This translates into CASSFGSASPLHF.

The CDR3 DNA reads as TGTGCCAGCAGCCTCAGGGTGTTGAACACTGAAGCTTTCTTT. It encodes CASSLRVLNTEAFF. The chain has TRBV7-9 and TRBJ1-1; tentative D call: TRBD1 (5 bases). Germline assignment: CDR1 SEHNR and CDR2 FQNEAQ (reference sequence). V dropped 5 bases and J dropped 0 bases, with 10 bases sitting between them. CDR3 size: 14 residues.

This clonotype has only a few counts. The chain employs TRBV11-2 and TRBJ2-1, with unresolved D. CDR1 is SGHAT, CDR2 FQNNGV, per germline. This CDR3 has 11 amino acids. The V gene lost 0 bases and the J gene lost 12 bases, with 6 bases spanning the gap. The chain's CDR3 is CASSLEVGQFF. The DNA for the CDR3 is TGTGCCAGCAGCTTAGAGGTCGGGCAGTTCTTC.

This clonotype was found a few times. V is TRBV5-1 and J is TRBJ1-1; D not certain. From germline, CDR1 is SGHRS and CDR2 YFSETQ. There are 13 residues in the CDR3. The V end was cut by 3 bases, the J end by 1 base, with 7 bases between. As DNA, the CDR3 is TGCGCCAGCAGCTACTCCTCGAACACTGAAGCTTTCTTT. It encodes CASSYSSNTEAFF.

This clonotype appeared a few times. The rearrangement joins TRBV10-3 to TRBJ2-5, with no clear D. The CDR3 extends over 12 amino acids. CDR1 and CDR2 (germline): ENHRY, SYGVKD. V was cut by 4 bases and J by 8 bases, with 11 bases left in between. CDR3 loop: CAISADLRTQYF. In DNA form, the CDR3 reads TGTGCCATCAGTGCAGACTTACGTACCCAGTACTTC.

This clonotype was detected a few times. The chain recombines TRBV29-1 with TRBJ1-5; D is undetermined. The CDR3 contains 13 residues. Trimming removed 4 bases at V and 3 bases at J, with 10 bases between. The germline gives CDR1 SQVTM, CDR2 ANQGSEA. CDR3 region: CSVVTAFNQPQHF. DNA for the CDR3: TGCAGCGTTGTTACGGCATTCAATCAGCCCCAGCATTTT.

The CDR3 loop is CASSSGTGGIYEQFF. Here the CDR3 DNA reads TGTGCCAGCAGCTCCGGGACAGGGGGCATCTATGAGCAGTTCTTC. The chain joins TRBV11-2 to TRBJ2-1; TRBD1 aligns across 12 bases. The J segment lost 8 bases and the V segment lost 4 bases, leaving 6 bases of the junction unmatched. The CDR3 spans 15 residues. Germline values: CDR1 SGHAT, CDR2 FQNNGV.

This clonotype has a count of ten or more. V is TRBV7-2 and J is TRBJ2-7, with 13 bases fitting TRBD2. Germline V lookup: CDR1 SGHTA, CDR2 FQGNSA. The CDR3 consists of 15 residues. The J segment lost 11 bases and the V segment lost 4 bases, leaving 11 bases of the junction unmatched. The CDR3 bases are TGTGCCAGCAGCTCGCGGACTAGCGGGAGTATCATCAAGTACTTC. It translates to CASSSRTSGSIIKYF.